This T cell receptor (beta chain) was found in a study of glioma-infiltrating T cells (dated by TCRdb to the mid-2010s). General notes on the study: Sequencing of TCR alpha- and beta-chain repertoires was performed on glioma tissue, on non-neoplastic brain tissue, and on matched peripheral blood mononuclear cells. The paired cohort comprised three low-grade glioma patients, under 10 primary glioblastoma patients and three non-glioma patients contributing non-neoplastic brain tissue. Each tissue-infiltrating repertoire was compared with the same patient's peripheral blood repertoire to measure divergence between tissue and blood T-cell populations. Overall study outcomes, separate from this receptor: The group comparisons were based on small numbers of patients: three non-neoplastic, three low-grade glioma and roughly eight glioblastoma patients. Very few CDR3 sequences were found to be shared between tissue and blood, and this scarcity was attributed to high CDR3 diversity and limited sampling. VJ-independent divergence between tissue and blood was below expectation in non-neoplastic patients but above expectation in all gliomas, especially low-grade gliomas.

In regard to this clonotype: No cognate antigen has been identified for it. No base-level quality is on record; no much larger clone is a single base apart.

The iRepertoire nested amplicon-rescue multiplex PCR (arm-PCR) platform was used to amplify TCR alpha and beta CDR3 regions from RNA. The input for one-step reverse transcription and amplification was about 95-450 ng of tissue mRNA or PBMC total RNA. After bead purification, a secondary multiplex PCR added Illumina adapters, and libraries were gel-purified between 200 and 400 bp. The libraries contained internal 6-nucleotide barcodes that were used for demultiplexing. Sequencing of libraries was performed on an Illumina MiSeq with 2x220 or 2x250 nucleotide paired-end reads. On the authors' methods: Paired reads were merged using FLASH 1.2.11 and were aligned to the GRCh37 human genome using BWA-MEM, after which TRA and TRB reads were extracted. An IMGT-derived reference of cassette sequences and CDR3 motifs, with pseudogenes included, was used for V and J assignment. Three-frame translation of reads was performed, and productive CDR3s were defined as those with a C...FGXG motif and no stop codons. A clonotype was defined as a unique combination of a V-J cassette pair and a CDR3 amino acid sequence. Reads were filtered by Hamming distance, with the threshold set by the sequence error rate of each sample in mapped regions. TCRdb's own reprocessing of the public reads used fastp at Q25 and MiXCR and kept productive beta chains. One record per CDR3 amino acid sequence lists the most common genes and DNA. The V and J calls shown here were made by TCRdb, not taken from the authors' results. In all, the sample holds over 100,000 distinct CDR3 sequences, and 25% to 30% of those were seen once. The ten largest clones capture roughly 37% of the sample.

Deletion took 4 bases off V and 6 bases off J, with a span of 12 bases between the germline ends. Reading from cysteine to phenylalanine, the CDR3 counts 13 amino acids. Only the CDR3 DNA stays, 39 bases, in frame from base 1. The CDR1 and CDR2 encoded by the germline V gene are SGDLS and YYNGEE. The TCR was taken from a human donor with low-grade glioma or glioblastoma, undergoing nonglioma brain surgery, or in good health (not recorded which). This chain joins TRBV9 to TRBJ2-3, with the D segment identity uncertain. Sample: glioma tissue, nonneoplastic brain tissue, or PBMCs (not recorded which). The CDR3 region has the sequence CASSLYLVDTQYF. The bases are TGTGCCAGCAGCCTTTATTTAGTGGATACGCAGTATTTT.